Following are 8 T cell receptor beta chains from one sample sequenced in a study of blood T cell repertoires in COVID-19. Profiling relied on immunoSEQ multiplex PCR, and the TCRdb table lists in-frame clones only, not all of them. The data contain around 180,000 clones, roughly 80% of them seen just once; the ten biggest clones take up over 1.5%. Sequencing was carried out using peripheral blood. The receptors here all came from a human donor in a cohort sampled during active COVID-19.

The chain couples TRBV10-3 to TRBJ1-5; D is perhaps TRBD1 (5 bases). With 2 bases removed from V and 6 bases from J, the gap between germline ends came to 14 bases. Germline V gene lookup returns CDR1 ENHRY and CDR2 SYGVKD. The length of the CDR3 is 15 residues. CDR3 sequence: CAISEGGFGAQPQHF. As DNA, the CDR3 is TGTGCCATCAGTGAGGGAGGGTTTGGGGCTCAGCCCCAGCATTTT.

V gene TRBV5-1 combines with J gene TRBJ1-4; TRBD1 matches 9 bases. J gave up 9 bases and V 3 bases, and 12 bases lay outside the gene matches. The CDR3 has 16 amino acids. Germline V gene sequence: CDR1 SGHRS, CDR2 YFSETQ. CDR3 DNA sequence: TGCGCCAGCAGCTACCTTACAGGGGGCGCATCTCAAAAACTGTTTTTT. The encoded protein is CASSYLTGGASQKLFF.

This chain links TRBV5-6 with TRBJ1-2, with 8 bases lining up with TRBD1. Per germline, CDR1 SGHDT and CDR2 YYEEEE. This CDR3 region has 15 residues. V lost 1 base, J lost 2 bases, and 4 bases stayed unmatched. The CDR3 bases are TGTGCCAGCAGCTTGTGGGGGACAGGAAACTATGGCTACACCTTC. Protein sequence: CASSLWGTGNYGYTF.

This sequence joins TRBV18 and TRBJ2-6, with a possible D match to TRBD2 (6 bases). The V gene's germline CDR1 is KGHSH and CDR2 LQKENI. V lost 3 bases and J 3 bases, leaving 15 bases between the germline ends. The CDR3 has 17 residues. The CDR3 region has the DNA TGTGCCAGCTCACCGATGATCGGGGGTGGTGGGGCCAACGTCCTGACTTTC. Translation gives CASSPMIGGGGANVLTF.

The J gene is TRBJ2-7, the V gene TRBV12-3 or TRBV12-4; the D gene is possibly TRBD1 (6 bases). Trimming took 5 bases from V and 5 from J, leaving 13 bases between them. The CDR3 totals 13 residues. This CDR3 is CASSPPGANEQYF. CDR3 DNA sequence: TGTGCCAGCAGTCCGCCAGGGGCCAACGAGCAGTACTTC.

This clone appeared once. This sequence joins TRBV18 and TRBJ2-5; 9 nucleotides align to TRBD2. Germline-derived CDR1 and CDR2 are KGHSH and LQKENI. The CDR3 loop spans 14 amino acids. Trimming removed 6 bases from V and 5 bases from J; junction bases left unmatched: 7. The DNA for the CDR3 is TGTGCCAGCTCCCCAGCGGGAGGAAGGGAGACCCAGTACTTC. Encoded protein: CASSPAGGRETQYF.

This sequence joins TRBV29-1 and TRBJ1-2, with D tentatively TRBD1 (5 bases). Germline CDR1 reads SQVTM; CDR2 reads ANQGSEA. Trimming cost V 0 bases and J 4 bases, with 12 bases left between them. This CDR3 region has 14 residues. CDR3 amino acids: CSVEEREGPYGYTF. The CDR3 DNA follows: TGCAGCGTTGAAGAGAGGGAGGGGCCCTATGGCTACACCTTC. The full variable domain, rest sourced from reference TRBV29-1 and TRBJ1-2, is SAVISQKPSRDICQRGTSLTIQCQVDSQVTMMFWYRQQPGQSLTLIATANQGSEATYESGFVIDKFPISRPNLTFSTLTVSNMSPEDSSIYLCSVEEREGPYGYTFGSGTRLTVV.

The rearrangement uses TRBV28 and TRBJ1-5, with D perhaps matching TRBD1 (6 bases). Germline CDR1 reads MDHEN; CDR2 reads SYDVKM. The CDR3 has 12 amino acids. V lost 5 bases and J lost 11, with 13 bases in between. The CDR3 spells CASSPPTGTQHF. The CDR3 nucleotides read TGTGCCAGCAGTCCGCCGACAGGCACCCAGCATTTT.